The 27 T cell receptor beta chains given below trace back to one sample, sequenced in a study of OX40 agonist ivuxolimab in advanced cancers. This table comes from immunoSEQ multiplex PCR, and its TCRdb copy is limited to in-frame clones, with some not included. Of tens of thousands of clones listed, more than 65% were seen once; the top ten hold roughly a tenth. Sample: CD4+ or CD8+ T cells sorted from blood, taken in a trial of the OX40 agonist ivuxolimab. All receptors come from an adult with an advanced solid tumor such as melanoma, head and neck, liver or kidney cancer.

This chain connects TRBV19 to TRBJ1-3; D gene unclear. This CDR3 is built from 15 residues. V lost 4 bases, J lost 1 base, and 11 bases lay in between. Germline V gene lookup returns CDR1 LNHDA and CDR2 SQIVND (reference sequence). Written as DNA, the CDR3 is TGTGCCAGTAGTAAGCAAGAAAGGTCTGGAAACACCATATATTTT. Translation gives CASSKQERSGNTIYF.

This clone counts as medium-sized. The J gene is TRBJ2-1, the V gene TRBV19; 8 bases fit TRBD1. The J segment lost 4 bases and the V segment lost 7 bases, leaving 9 bases of the junction unmatched. CDR1 and CDR2 from the germline V gene are LNHDA and SQIVND (reference sequence). The CDR3 length is 15 residues. CDR3 DNA sequence: TGTGCCAGTACCCTGGGACAGGCGATGTACAATGAGCAGTTCTTC. It encodes CASTLGQAMYNEQFF.

V and J are TRBV6-1 and TRBJ2-3; possibly TRBD2 for D (5 bases). The germline V gene has CDR1 MNHNS and CDR2 SASEGT. There are 16 residues in the CDR3. The V and J ends lost 1 base and 2 bases respectively, with 13 bases between them. CDR3 DNA: TGTGCCAGCAGTGAAGTGTTTTTCCGGGACACAGATACGCAGTATTTT. It is translated as CASSEVFFRDTDTQYF.

This rearrangement joins TRBV4-2 to TRBJ2-5, with 8 bases identical to TRBD1. Unmatched junction bases numbered 7, after V lost 0 bases and J lost 7 bases. The CDR3 sequence is 15 residues long. CDR1 and CDR2 (germline): LGHNA, YNFKEQ. CDR3 region: CASSQDRGRGVTQYF. CDR3 sequence (DNA): TGTGCCAGCAGCCAAGACAGGGGGCGCGGGGTGACCCAGTACTTC.

The CDR3 reads CASSSRRQGQGVEGNTIYF. The CDR3 DNA reads as TGTGCCAGCAGCTCCCGCCGACAGGGGCAAGGAGTGGAGGGAAACACCATATATTTT. V usage is TRBV5-5 and J usage is TRBJ1-3, with TRBD1 matching over 8 bases. Trimming cost V 3 bases and J 4 bases; bases outside gene matches: 18. Germline CDR1 and CDR2: SGHKS and YYEKEE (reference sequence). The CDR3 is 19 amino acids.

In this sample, this clone turned up once. J is TRBJ2-2 and V is TRBV14; 9 bases agree with TRBD1. V gave up 4 bases and J gave up 6 bases; unmatched junction bases: 6. Germline lookup yields CDR1 SGHDN and CDR2 FVKESK. The CDR3 covers 15 residues. The CDR3 sequence: CASSPRTGAPGELFF. CDR3 DNA: TGTGCCAGCAGCCCCCGGACAGGGGCTCCCGGGGAGCTGTTTTTT.

Only one count was recorded for this clone. The rearrangement joins TRBV5-1 to TRBJ2-7; D perhaps matches TRBD1 (6 bases). V was pared by 0 bases and J by 0 bases, with 10 bases between. Germline V gene lookup returns CDR1 SGHRS and CDR2 YFSETQ. The CDR3 runs 15 residues. CDR3 amino acids: CASSLGQVSSYEQYF. The CDR3, as DNA: TGCGCCAGCAGCTTGGGACAGGTGAGCTCCTACGAGCAGTACTTC.

V usage is TRBV4-3 and J usage is TRBJ2-3; D is possibly TRBD2 (6 bases). The length of the CDR3 is 13 residues. The germline V gene has CDR1 LGHNA and CDR2 YSLEER. V gave up 4 bases and J gave up 4 bases, with 9 bases separating them. The DNA of the CDR3 is TGCGCCAGCAGCCCGGGCGGGGCAGATACGCAGTATTTT. It yields the protein CASSPGGADTQYF.

In its sample, this clone ranks as medium-sized. The chain couples TRBV19 to TRBJ2-7; 10 bases line up with TRBD1. The ends lost 3 bases at V and 5 bases at J; junction bases unmatched: 7. This CDR3 region has 15 residues. Germline V lookup: CDR1 LNHDA, CDR2 SQIVND (reference sequence). The CDR3 reads CASSILGTGADEQYF. The CDR3 DNA is TGTGCCAGTAGTATCTTGGGGACAGGGGCGGACGAGCAGTACTTC.

The chain combines TRBV9 with TRBJ2-2; no definite D call. The CDR3 has 12 residues. The V and J ends lost 3 bases and 2 bases respectively, with 2 bases between them. Germline CDR1 reads SGDLS; CDR2 reads YYNGEE. For the CDR3, the DNA is TGTGCCAGCAGCGAAAACACCGGGGAGCTGTTTTTT. This codes for CASSENTGELFF.

The CDR3, as DNA: TGTGCCAGCAGCGTAGCTGATAGCGGGAGCTCCTACGAGCAGTACTTC. It yields the protein CASSVADSGSSYEQYF. The chain recombines TRBV9 with TRBJ2-7; 9 bases map to TRBD2. The trim removed 0 bases at V and 0 bases at J, leaving 4 bases unmatched. The CDR3 is made up of 16 amino acids. Germline values: CDR1 SGDLS, CDR2 YYNGEE.

This clone has a handful of counts. The chain couples TRBV9 to TRBJ2-5; D perhaps matches TRBD2 (7 bases). Germline values: CDR1 SGDLS, CDR2 YYNGEE. Trimming stripped 2 bases from V and 1 base from J, with 12 bases between. This CDR3 is built from 15 residues. CDR3 sequence (DNA): TGTGCCAGCAGCGTTTGGGGGGGGGCCCAAGAGACCCAGTACTTC. It codes for CASSVWGGAQETQYF. Full variable domain (remainder filled in from reference TRBV9 and TRBJ2-5): DSGVTQTPKHLITATGQRVTLRCSPRSGDLSVYWYQQSLDQGLQFLIQYYNGEERAKGNILERFSAQQFPDLHSELNLSSLELGDSALYFCASSVWGGAQETQYFGPGTRLLVL.

The chain employs TRBV18 and TRBJ1-3; D might be TRBD1 (5 bases). The germline V gene has CDR1 KGHSH and CDR2 LQKENI. V was trimmed by 2 bases and J by 10 bases, leaving 21 bases between them. CDR3 length: 16 residues. This chain's CDR3 is CASSPTQGARGFTIYF. The CDR3 nucleotides read TGTGCCAGCTCACCAACACAAGGGGCCCGTGGGTTTACCATATATTTT.

This chain joins TRBV4-3 and TRBJ2-2; 7 bases align to TRBD2. The trim removed 3 bases at V and 2 bases at J, leaving 3 bases unmatched. The CDR3 length is 15 residues. Germline V lookup: CDR1 LGHNA, CDR2 YSLEER. The DNA of the CDR3 is TGCGCCAGCAGCCAGGAGGGACTAAACACCGGGGAGCTGTTTTTT. It is translated as CASSQEGLNTGELFF.

This chain uses TRBV9 with TRBJ2-1; D not resolved. The CDR3 has 12 residues. Per the germline V gene, CDR1 is SGDLS and CDR2 is YYNGEE. V lost 1 base and J lost 9, with 8 bases in between. CDR3 amino acids: CASSVSLGEQFF. Here the CDR3 DNA reads TGTGCCAGCAGCGTATCCCTTGGTGAGCAGTTCTTC. Combining the CDR3 with reference TRBV9 and TRBJ2-1 gives the whole variable domain DSGVTQTPKHLITATGQRVTLRCSPRSGDLSVYWYQQSLDQGLQFLIQYYNGEERAKGNILERFSAQQFPDLHSELNLSSLELGDSALYFCASSVSLGEQFFGPGTRLTVL.

The table lists this clone with a count of one. The chain uses TRBV5-4 and TRBJ2-2, with D perhaps matching TRBD1 (5 bases). This CDR3 is 16 amino acids long. Germline lookup yields CDR1 SGHNT and CDR2 YYREEE (reference sequence). Trimming pared 0 bases from V and 6 bases from J, leaving 15 bases between. The CDR3 is CASSLGGKEGAGELFF. The CDR3 bases are TGTGCCAGCAGCTTGGGGGGAAAAGAAGGGGCCGGGGAGCTGTTTTTT.

The chain uses TRBV28 and TRBJ1-3, with D possibly matching TRBD1 (6 bases). The V end was cut by 6 bases, the J end by 3 bases, with 21 bases between. CDR3 length: 17 amino acids. Germline CDR1 reads MDHEN; CDR2 reads SYDVKM. CDR3 DNA: TGTGCCAGCAGCCCGGGGACCGGGACACTTTTTGGAAACACCATATATTTT. Its protein product is CASSPGTGTLFGNTIYF.

The J gene is TRBJ2-7, the V gene TRBV28; TRBD1 aligns across 8 bases. The germline V gene has CDR1 MDHEN and CDR2 SYDVKM. The CDR3 length is 11 residues. V shed 6 bases and J 10 bases; nucleotides not matched to a gene: 5. CDR3 nucleotide sequence: TGTGCCAGCAGGACAGGGGCTCGCCAGTACTTC. This translates into CASRTGARQYF. Together with reference TRBV28 and TRBJ2-7, the CDR3 gives the full variable domain: DVKVTQSSRYLVKRTGEKVFLECVQDMDHENMFWYRQDPGLGLRLIYFSYDVKMKEKGDIPEGYSVSREKKERFSLILESASTNQTSMYLCASRTGARQYFGPGTRLTVT.

The rearrangement links TRBV15 to TRBJ2-1; TRBD2 matches at 9 bases. The CDR3 runs 16 residues. CDR1 and CDR2 (germline): LNHNV, YYDKDF (reference sequence). Trimming at V came to 0 bases and at J to 7 bases, leaving 7 bases not matched to a gene. The CDR3 sequence is CATSRDSAGGPNEQFF. CDR3 nucleotides: TGTGCCACCAGCAGAGATTCCGCGGGAGGGCCGAATGAGCAGTTCTTC.

The gene calls are TRBV11-3 and TRBJ2-1, with 8 bases lining up with TRBD2. Per the germline V gene, CDR1 is SGHNT and CDR2 is YENEEA. V gave up 6 bases and J gave up 10 bases; unmatched junction bases: 2. This CDR3 has 11 amino acids. The CDR3 region is CASSVAGEQFF. CDR3 DNA: TGTGCCAGCAGTGTAGCGGGGGAGCAGTTCTTC.

The chain has TRBV19 and TRBJ2-5; 11 nucleotides match TRBD1. V gave up 4 bases and J gave up 5 bases; unmatched junction bases: 6. From germline, CDR1 is LNHDA and CDR2 SQIVND (reference sequence). This CDR3 has 15 amino acids. CDR3 nucleotides: TGTGCCAGTAGTACCCGGGACAGGGGGGTTGAGACCCAGTACTTC. Residues: CASSTRDRGVETQYF.

V is TRBV9 and J is TRBJ2-1; 7 bases are shared with TRBD1. The junction had 7 bases not matched to a gene; V was cut back by 3 bases and J by 4 bases. The CDR3 is 15 residues long. Germline V gene sequence: CDR1 SGDLS, CDR2 YYNGEE. The CDR3 DNA is TGTGCCAGCAGCGCCCTGGGACAGCCATACAATGAGCAGTTCTTC. Translation: CASSALGQPYNEQFF. Together with reference TRBV9 and TRBJ2-1, the CDR3 gives the full variable domain: DSGVTQTPKHLITATGQRVTLRCSPRSGDLSVYWYQQSLDQGLQFLIQYYNGEERAKGNILERFSAQQFPDLHSELNLSSLELGDSALYFCASSALGQPYNEQFFGPGTRLTVL.

The V call is TRBV5-1, the J call TRBJ2-1; D ambiguous. The CDR3 has 14 amino acids. V shed 4 bases and J shed 6 bases, with 14 bases lying between them. In germline, CDR1 is SGHRS, CDR2 YFSETQ. DNA of the CDR3: TGCGCCAGCAGCGAGACATACGGGCTCAATGAGCAGTTCTTC. Its protein product is CASSETYGLNEQFF.

The J gene is TRBJ2-2, the V gene TRBV18; weak D call: TRBD2 (6 bases). Germline CDR1 and CDR2: KGHSH and LQKENI. V was clipped by 4 bases and J by 4 bases, with 19 bases between them. This CDR3 has 17 residues. The CDR3 loop is CASSHLTPGDSTGELFF. DNA for the CDR3: TGTGCCAGCTCACATCTGACCCCGGGAGACAGCACCGGGGAGCTGTTTTTT.

The DNA of the CDR3 is TGTGCCAGCAGCGGGGAGACTAGCGGGAGTTACGAGCAGTACTTC. Translation: CASSGETSGSYEQYF. This chain connects TRBV9 to TRBJ2-7; 12 nucleotides align to TRBD2. This CDR3 has 15 residues. The J segment lost 4 bases and the V segment lost 3 bases, leaving 5 bases of the junction unmatched. Germline V gene data show CDR1 as SGDLS and CDR2 as YYNGEE.

The V gene is TRBV27, the J gene TRBJ2-3, with a weak D call TRBD2 (6 bases). There are 17 residues in the CDR3. Germline lookup yields CDR1 MNHEY and CDR2 SMNVEV (reference sequence). The V end was cut by 6 bases, the J end by 1 base, with 20 bases between. The CDR3 nucleotides are TGTGCCAGCAGCCAACAGAGAGGCGGAGGGGGCACAGATACGCAGTATTTT. It specifies CASSQQRGGGGTDTQYF.

V usage is TRBV9 and J usage is TRBJ2-1, with a possible D match to TRBD1 (6 bases). Germline CDR1 reads SGDLS; CDR2 reads YYNGEE. The V end lost 4 bases, the J end lost 4 bases, and 15 bases lay between the germline ends. The CDR3 has 15 residues. This chain's CDR3 is CASSPNQGPYNEQFF. Here the CDR3 DNA reads TGTGCCAGCAGCCCGAACCAGGGGCCTTACAATGAGCAGTTCTTC.